Shown below are 28 T cell receptor beta chains from a single sample sequenced in a study of shared clonotypes between healthy human individuals. Data came from immunoSEQ multiplex PCR; TCRdb stores just in-frame clones and leaves some out. The profile shows around 2.5 million clones, roughly 93% of them singletons. Sequenced sample: naive CD4+ T cells from PBMCs. Noted subset: CD45RA+ positively selected. The receptor set was obtained from a man younger than 35 in good health. Some clones in this sample may be carry-over from other donors' samples.

Only one count was recorded for this clone. This rearrangement joins TRBV27 to TRBJ1-2; TRBD1 is a possible D gene (5 bases). This CDR3 comprises 15 residues. V was trimmed by 2 bases and J by 5 bases, leaving 15 bases between them. Looked up from germline, CDR1 is MNHEY and CDR2 is SMNVEV (reference sequence). The CDR3 region has the DNA TGTGCCAGCAGTTTAAGTCCAAGGGGCTCTTATGGCTACACCTTC. This codes for CASSLSPRGSYGYTF.

The chain combines TRBV30 with TRBJ1-1; 7 nucleotides align to TRBD1. Trimming at V came to 0 bases and at J to 5 bases, leaving 9 bases not matched to a gene. Per the germline V gene, CDR1 is GTSNPN and CDR2 is SVGIG (reference sequence). The CDR3 contains 15 residues. The DNA for the CDR3 is TGTGCCTGGAGTGTACCCCTCCCAGGGGGGACTGAAGCTTTCTTT. Amino acids: CAWSVPLPGGTEAFF.

The rearrangement links TRBV19 to TRBJ2-3, with D unclear. The V gene lost 3 bases and the J gene lost 0 bases, with 7 bases spanning the gap. This CDR3 region has 14 residues. Germline V lookup: CDR1 LNHDA, CDR2 SQIVND (reference sequence). The CDR3 sequence is CASSISLSTDTQYF. The CDR3, as DNA: TGTGCCAGTAGTATTTCACTAAGCACAGATACGCAGTATTTT. Full variable domain (remainder filled in from reference TRBV19 and TRBJ2-3): DGGITQSPKYLFRKEGQNVTLSCEQNLNHDAMYWYRQDPGQGLRLIYYSQIVNDFQKGDIAEGYSVSREKKESFPLTVTSAQKNPTAFYLCASSISLSTDTQYFGPGTRLTVL.

V is TRBV4-1 and J is TRBJ2-7, with 13 positions matching TRBD2. Germline loops: CDR1 MGHRA, CDR2 YSYEKL. The CDR3 runs to 18 residues. Trimming at V came to 0 bases and at J to 3 bases, leaving 8 bases not matched to a gene. In DNA, the CDR3 is TGCGCCAGCAGCCAAGAGTTAGGACTAGCGGGAGTGGGCTACGAGCAGTACTTC. Its protein is CASSQELGLAGVGYEQYF.

V usage is TRBV5-1 and J usage is TRBJ2-7; 11 positions agree with TRBD2. The CDR3 contains 15 residues. Germline assignment: CDR1 SGHRS and CDR2 YFSETQ. The V gene end was trimmed by 4 bases and the J gene end by 0 bases; junction bases not matched to a gene: 3. In DNA, the CDR3 is TGCGCCAGCAGCAAGACTAGCGGGGCCTCCTACGAGCAGTACTTC. Amino acids: CASSKTSGASYEQYF.

V usage is TRBV27 and J usage is TRBJ2-7, with 13 positions matching TRBD2. CDR3 length: 16 amino acids. Losses at the gene ends were 5 bases for V and 3 bases for J; bases not matched to a gene: 7. CDR1 is MNHEY and CDR2 is SMNVEV in the germline V gene (reference sequence). This CDR3 reads CASSATTSGRHYEQYF. CDR3 nucleotides: TGTGCCAGCAGTGCCACGACTAGCGGGAGGCACTACGAGCAGTACTTC.

This chain links TRBV4-1 with TRBJ2-4; D gene unclear. V was trimmed by 0 bases and J by 0 bases, leaving 12 bases between them. The germline V gene has CDR1 MGHRA and CDR2 YSYEKL. The CDR3 runs 17 residues. The CDR3 DNA is TGCGCCAGCAGCCAAGATCTAAGGGCTGTAGCCAAAAACATTCAGTACTTC. It translates to CASSQDLRAVAKNIQYF.

About this clone: The same CDR3 arises from other DNA sequences in this sample as well. The chain has TRBV27 and TRBJ2-1, with 9 bases lining up with TRBD2. Germline V gene sequence: CDR1 MNHEY, CDR2 SMNVEV (reference sequence). J lost 0 bases, V lost 3 bases, and 0 bases had no gene match. This CDR3 region has 15 residues. As DNA, the CDR3 is TGTGCCAGCAGTTTTAGCGGGAGCTCCTACAATGAGCAGTTCTTC. It is translated as CASSFSGSSYNEQFF.

On this clone: Other DNA sequences in this sample translate to the same CDR3. J is TRBJ2-2 and V is TRBV18; D unresolved. The germline CDR1 and CDR2 sequences are KGHSH and LQKENI. This CDR3 region has 13 residues. The ends were cut back, 3 bases at V and 6 bases at J, with 8 bases in the middle. The CDR3 region is CASSPEVAGELFF. CDR3 bases: TGTGCCAGCTCACCCGAGGTCGCCGGGGAGCTGTTTTTT.

J is TRBJ2-1 and V is TRBV19; 10 nucleotides agree with TRBD2. There are 15 residues in the CDR3. CDR1 is LNHDA, CDR2 SQIVND, per germline (reference sequence). Unmatched junction bases numbered 8, after V lost 3 bases and J lost 9 bases. DNA for the CDR3: TGTGCCAGTAGTATTATAGCGGGAGGAACTGGTGAGCAGTTCTTC. Translated, it gives CASSIIAGGTGEQFF.

The chain is built from TRBV7-2 and TRBJ2-5; weak D call: TRBD2 (6 bases). The CDR3 spans 17 residues. Germline V lookup: CDR1 SGHTA, CDR2 FQGNSA. Between the trimmed V and J ends, which lost 0 bases and 5 bases, there was a span of 19 bases. In DNA, the CDR3 is TGTGCCAGCAGCTTAGCCGCTGCGGGAAGTCGGTGGGAGACCCAGTACTTC. Protein: CASSLAAAGSRWETQYF.

The rearrangement uses TRBV27 and TRBJ2-5; the D gene is possibly TRBD1 (6 bases). The CDR3 is made up of 13 amino acids. Germline V gene sequence: CDR1 MNHEY, CDR2 SMNVEV (reference sequence). The V end was cut by 8 bases, the J end by 4 bases, with 14 bases between. The CDR3 region has the DNA TGTGCCAGCCACGACAGGTGGGGAGAGACCCAGTACTTC. Protein product: CASHDRWGETQYF.

The chain combines TRBV5-3 with TRBJ2-3, with D possibly being TRBD1 (5 bases). TRBV5-3 is assigned to the ORF class and has an uncertain function. The CDR3 totals 12 residues. V dropped 8 bases and J dropped 4 bases, with 11 bases sitting between them. As DNA, the CDR3 is TGTGCCAGTGTTGTAGGGGCAGATACGCAGTATTTT. As protein: CASVVGADTQYF.

The chain couples TRBV2 to TRBJ1-1, with D unresolved. Germline V lookup: CDR1 SNHLY, CDR2 FYNNEI. This CDR3 region has 11 residues. The ends were cut back, 6 bases at V and 8 bases at J, with 10 bases in the middle. The CDR3 bases are TGTGCCAGCAGCCGGAATCAAGAAGCTTTCTTT. Translating it yields CASSRNQEAFF.

The J gene is TRBJ2-7, the V gene TRBV5-1; D might be TRBD1 or TRBD2, each matching 5 bases. The CDR3 has 13 amino acids. Between the trimmed V and J ends, which lost 4 bases and 5 bases, there was a span of 13 bases. Looked up from germline, CDR1 is SGHRS and CDR2 is YFSETQ. DNA of the CDR3: TGCGCCAGCAGCCTGGGGGTCTGGAACGAGCAGTACTTC. Translated, it gives CASSLGVWNEQYF. The entire variable domain, with the rest obtained from reference TRBV5-1 and TRBJ2-7, is as follows: KAGVTQTPRYLIKTRGQQVTLSCSPISGHRSVSWYQQTPGQGLQFLFEYFSETQRNKGNFPGRFSGRQFSNSRSEMNVSTLELGDSALYLCASSLGVWNEQYFGPGTRLTVT.

The chain recombines TRBV6-5 with TRBJ2-6; D unclear. The CDR3 length is 13 residues. V lost 5 bases and J lost 4, with 6 bases in between. Germline values: CDR1 MNHEY, CDR2 SVGAGI. The DNA of the CDR3 is TGTGCCAGCAGTCCCGCCGGGGCCAACGTCCTGACTTTC. It is translated as CASSPAGANVLTF.

This clone was seen once. The chain is built from TRBV25-1 and TRBJ2-3; D possibly corresponds to TRBD2 (6 bases). V was cut by 4 bases and J by 2 bases, with 13 bases left in between. This CDR3 has 15 residues. From germline, CDR1 is MGHDK and CDR2 SYGVNS. CDR3 residues: CASSAYELATDTQYF. CDR3 DNA sequence: TGTGCCAGCAGTGCATATGAACTAGCCACAGATACGCAGTATTTT.

The chain uses TRBV11-1 and TRBJ2-1; 9 bases fit TRBD2. The CDR3 is 19 amino acids. The germline V gene has CDR1 SGHAT and CDR2 FQDESV (reference sequence). Trimming took 5 bases from V and 8 from J; bases not matched to a gene: 22. The CDR3 DNA reads TGTGCCAGCAGCCCCGGAAGGTGGGCTAGCGGGAATCTGGGAGATGAGCAGTTCTTC. It is translated as CASSPGRWASGNLGDEQFF.

The V and J genes are TRBV7-3 and TRBJ2-3; D unclear. In germline, CDR1 is SGHTA, CDR2 FQGTGA. The CDR3 has 14 amino acids. The germline V and J ends were trimmed by 5 bases and 0 bases, with 9 bases remaining between them. As DNA, the CDR3 is TGTGCCAGCAGCCTAGGGAAGAGCACAGATACGCAGTATTTT. It is translated as CASSLGKSTDTQYF. Drawing the rest from reference TRBV7-3 and TRBJ2-3, the complete variable domain is GAGVSQTPSNKVTEKGKYVELRCDPISGHTALYWYRQSLGQGPEFLIYFQGTGAADDSGLPNDRFFAVRPEGSVSTLKIQRTERGDSAVYLCASSLGKSTDTQYFGPGTRLTVL.

V usage is TRBV7-2 and J usage is TRBJ1-5; D is possibly TRBD1 (5 bases). Germline lookup yields CDR1 SGHTA and CDR2 FQGNSA. Trimming pared 5 bases from V and 7 bases from J, leaving 9 bases between. The CDR3 length is 12 residues. The CDR3 loop reads CASSARDQPQHF. CDR3 bases: TGTGCCAGCAGCGCCCGGGACCAGCCCCAGCATTTT. Full variable domain (remainder filled in from reference TRBV7-2 and TRBJ1-5): GAGVSQSPSNKVTEKGKDVELRCDPISGHTALYWYRQSLGQGLEFLIYFQGNSAPDKSGLPSDRFSAERTGGSVSTLTIQRTQQEDSAVYLCASSARDQPQHFGDGTRLSIL.

The chain couples TRBV5-8 to TRBJ1-1; D not resolved. Germline lookup yields CDR1 SGHTS and CDR2 YDEGEE. Trimming left V 0 bases short and J 4 bases short, with 16 bases between. The CDR3 is made up of 16 amino acids. CDR3 coding DNA: TGTGCCAGCAGCTTGGCCTATTTCAGAACGATCACTGAAGCTTTCTTT. Translation gives CASSLAYFRTITEAFF.

On this clone itself: Other DNA sequences in the same sample also yield this CDR3. The chain couples TRBV27 to TRBJ1-2; 7 nucleotides align to TRBD1. The CDR3 covers 13 residues. Germline values: CDR1 MNHEY, CDR2 SMNVEV (reference sequence). Unmatched junction bases numbered 2, after V lost 5 bases and J lost 2 bases. The CDR3 region has the DNA TGTGCCAGCAGTCCGACAGGGAACTATGGCTACACCTTC. Translation gives CASSPTGNYGYTF.

This clone was recorded once. The J gene is TRBJ1-2, the V gene TRBV28; possible D gene TRBD1, 5 bases. CDR3 length equals 14 residues. The V end lost 5 bases, the J end lost 3 bases, and 13 bases lay between the germline ends. Germline V gives CDR1 MDHEN, CDR2 SYDVKM. The CDR3 DNA is TGTGCCAGCAGTCCCCCAGGGCAGCACTATGGCTACACCTTC. Its translation: CASSPPGQHYGYTF.

V and J are TRBV25-1 and TRBJ2-7, with D tentatively TRBD1 or TRBD2 (6 bases each). V was trimmed by 4 bases and J by 7 bases, leaving 14 bases between them. The germline gives CDR1 MGHDK, CDR2 SYGVNS. This CDR3 is 13 amino acids long. This CDR3 reads CASSVPGAEEQYF. CDR3 nucleotide sequence: TGTGCCAGCAGTGTTCCGGGGGCCGAAGAGCAGTACTTC.

The sample holds one count of this clone. The rearrangement joins TRBV6-5 to TRBJ1-3, with D maybe TRBD1 (5 bases). The germline V and J ends were trimmed by 7 bases and 0 bases, with 13 bases remaining between them. This CDR3 has 15 amino acids. Germline loops: CDR1 MNHEY, CDR2 SVGAGI. CDR3 coding DNA: TGTGCCAGCACCGAGGGGTCGTACTCTGGAAACACCATATATTTT. Its protein is CASTEGSYSGNTIYF.

The V and J genes are TRBV4-2 and TRBJ1-1; a weak D match, TRBD1 (5 bases). The CDR3 contains 14 residues. Trimming shortened V by 5 bases and J by 0 bases, and 10 bases separated the two germline ends. CDR1 and CDR2 (germline): LGHNA, YNFKEQ. The CDR3 sequence: CASSLETVNTEAFF. In DNA, the CDR3 is TGTGCCAGCAGCTTGGAGACAGTGAACACTGAAGCTTTCTTT.

The chain is built from TRBV6-6 and TRBJ1-1, with no clear D. Trimming removed 4 bases from V and 2 bases from J, with 5 bases in between. The CDR3 length is 12 residues. Per the germline V gene, CDR1 is MNHNY and CDR2 is SVGAGI (reference sequence). The CDR3 region is CASSLRNTEAFF. The CDR3 DNA sequence: TGTGCCAGCAGTTTACGAAACACTGAAGCTTTCTTT.

This chain connects TRBV4-1 to TRBJ2-7; 8 nucleotides agree with TRBD2. J was trimmed by 5 bases and V by 1 base; bases with no gene match: 16. The CDR3 sequence is 18 residues long. Germline V CDR1 and CDR2: MGHRA, YSYEKL. CDR3 in amino acids: CASSQAWAVRAGENEQYF. In nucleotides, the CDR3 is TGCGCCAGCAGCCAAGCTTGGGCTGTCCGAGCGGGAGAAAACGAGCAGTACTTC.